Sequencing of this T cell receptor (beta chain) was carried out in a study of Graves' ophthalmopathy and Graves' hyperthyroidism. Ophthalmopathy was moderately-to-severely active, CAS at least 3, NOSPECS at least 4, lasting under 3 months. Clinical symptoms, serum thyroxine, TRAb, thyroid ultrasound and orbital computed tomography were relied on for diagnosis. This clonotype was counted many times. Using RNA transcripts, the TCR beta CDR3 regions were amplified. HTBI primers primed a first-round RT-PCR, and a second-round multiplex PCR followed. One entry per CDR3 protein results from TCRdb running MiXCR on the multiplex PCR reads. The table lists around 40,000 distinct CDR3 sequences, over 40% of them singletons. CDR3 length: 14 amino acids. Germline V gene sequence: CDR1 MNHEY, CDR2 SVGEGT. The V end lost 0 bases, the J end lost 1 base, and 7 bases lay between the germline ends.

The V and J genes are TRBV6-2 or TRBV6-3 and TRBJ2-7; D uncertain. The receptor's source is an adult man with Graves' ophthalmopathy. Sample: peripheral blood. CDR3 in amino acids: CASSYSATSYEQYV. The CDR3, as DNA: TGTGCCAGCAGTTACTCCGCGACGTCCTACGAGCAGTACGTC.